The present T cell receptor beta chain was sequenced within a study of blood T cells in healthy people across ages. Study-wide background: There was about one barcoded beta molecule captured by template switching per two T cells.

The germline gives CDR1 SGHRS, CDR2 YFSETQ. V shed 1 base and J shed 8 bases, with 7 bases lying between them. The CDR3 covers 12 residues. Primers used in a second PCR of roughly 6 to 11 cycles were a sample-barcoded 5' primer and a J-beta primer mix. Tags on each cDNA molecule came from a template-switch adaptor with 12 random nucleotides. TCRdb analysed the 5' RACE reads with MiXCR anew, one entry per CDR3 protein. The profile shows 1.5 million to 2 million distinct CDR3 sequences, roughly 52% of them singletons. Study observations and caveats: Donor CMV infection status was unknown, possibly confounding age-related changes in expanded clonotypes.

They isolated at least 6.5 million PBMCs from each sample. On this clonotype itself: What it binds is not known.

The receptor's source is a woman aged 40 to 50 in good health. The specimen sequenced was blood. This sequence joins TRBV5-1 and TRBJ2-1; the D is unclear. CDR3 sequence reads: CASSLPGYEQFF. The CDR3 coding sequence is TGCGCCAGCAGCTTGCCTGGTTATGAGCAGTTCTTC.